This T cell receptor (beta chain) was obtained from a study of T cells in women clearing cervical HPV infection. Produced via immunoSEQ multiplex PCR; TCRdb's table is partial and in-frame only. Its table records around 17,000 clones. In the case of this clone: The read stops 3 residues short of the end of the CDR3; the missing end is completed from the germline J gene.

V gave up 0 bases and J gave up 2 bases, with 15 bases separating them. The CDR3 length is 17 residues. Germline lookup yields CDR1 MNHEY and CDR2 SVGEGT. The rearrangement uses TRBV6-2 or TRBV6-3 and TRBJ2-3; D gene unclear. This clonotype was obtained from a woman between 18 and 69 years old with a cervical HPV16 infection that either progressed to CIN3+ or cleared (not recorded which). What was sequenced was blood buffy coat. The CDR3 here is CASSYSQSLGDTDTQYF. The sequenced CDR3 bases are TGTGCCAGCAGTTACTCGCAAAGTCTAGGAGACACAGATACG.